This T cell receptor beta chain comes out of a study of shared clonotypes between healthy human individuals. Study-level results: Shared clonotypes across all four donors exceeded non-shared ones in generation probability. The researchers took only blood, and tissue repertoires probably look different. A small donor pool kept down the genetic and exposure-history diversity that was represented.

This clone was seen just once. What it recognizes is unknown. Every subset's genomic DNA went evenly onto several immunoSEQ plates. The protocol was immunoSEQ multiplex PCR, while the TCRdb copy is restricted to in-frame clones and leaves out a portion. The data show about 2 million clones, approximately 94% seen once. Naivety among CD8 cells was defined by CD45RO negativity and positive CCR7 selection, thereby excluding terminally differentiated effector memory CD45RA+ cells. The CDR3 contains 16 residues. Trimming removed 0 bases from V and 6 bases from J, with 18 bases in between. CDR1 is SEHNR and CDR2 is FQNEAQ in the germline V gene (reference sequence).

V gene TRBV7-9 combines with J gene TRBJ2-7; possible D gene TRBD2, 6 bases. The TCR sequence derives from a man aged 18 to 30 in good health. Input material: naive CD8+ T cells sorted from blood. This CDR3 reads CASSLALGLGPPEQYF. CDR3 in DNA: TGTGCCAGCAGCTTAGCCCTGGGACTTGGTCCCCCCGAGCAGTACTTC.